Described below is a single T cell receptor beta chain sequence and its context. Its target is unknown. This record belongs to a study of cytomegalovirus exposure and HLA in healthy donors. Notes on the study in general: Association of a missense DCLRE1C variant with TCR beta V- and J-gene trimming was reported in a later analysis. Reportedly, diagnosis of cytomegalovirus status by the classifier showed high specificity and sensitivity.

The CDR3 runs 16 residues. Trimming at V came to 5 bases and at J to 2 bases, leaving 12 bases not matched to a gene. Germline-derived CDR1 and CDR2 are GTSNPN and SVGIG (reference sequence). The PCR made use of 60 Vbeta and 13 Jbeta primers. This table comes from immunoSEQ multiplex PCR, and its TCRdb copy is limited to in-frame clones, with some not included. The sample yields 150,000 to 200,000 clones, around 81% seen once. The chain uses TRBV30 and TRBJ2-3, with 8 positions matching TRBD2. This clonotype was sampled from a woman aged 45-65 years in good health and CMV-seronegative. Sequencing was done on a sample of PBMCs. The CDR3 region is CAWGGDGRALTDTQYF. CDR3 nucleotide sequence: TGTGCCTGGGGGGGGGACGGGAGGGCCCTCACAGATACGCAGTATTTT.